Detailed here is one T cell receptor beta chain. These data are taken from a study of blood T cell repertoires in COVID-19. Looking at the study overall: Acute-phase and convalescent COVID-19 samples originated in the United States, Italy and Spain. In each case, the material was cDNA or gDNA derived from T cells, B-cell-depleted T cells, or PBMCs.

This CDR3 has 16 residues. V shed 6 bases and J shed 1 base, with 18 bases lying between them. Authors' processing steps: The assay estimated nucleated cells by amplifying reference gene primers. Profiling relied on immunoSEQ multiplex PCR, and the TCRdb table lists in-frame clones only, not all of them. The V and J calls and the clone size are those of that table, but D and trimming were determined from the DNA. The profile shows roughly 210,000 clones, approximately 90% of them singletons. Sequenced input: peripheral blood. The TCR was taken from a man aged 65 to 79 with acute or convalescent COVID-19. The V call is TRBV23-1, the J call TRBJ1-1, with D hard to call. TRBV23-1 belongs to the ORF category, with a function that is uncertain. The CDR3 region is CASRGSGWSENTEAFF. DNA for the CDR3: TGCGCCAGCAGGGGGAGTGGGTGGAGTGAGAACACTGAAGCTTTCTTT.